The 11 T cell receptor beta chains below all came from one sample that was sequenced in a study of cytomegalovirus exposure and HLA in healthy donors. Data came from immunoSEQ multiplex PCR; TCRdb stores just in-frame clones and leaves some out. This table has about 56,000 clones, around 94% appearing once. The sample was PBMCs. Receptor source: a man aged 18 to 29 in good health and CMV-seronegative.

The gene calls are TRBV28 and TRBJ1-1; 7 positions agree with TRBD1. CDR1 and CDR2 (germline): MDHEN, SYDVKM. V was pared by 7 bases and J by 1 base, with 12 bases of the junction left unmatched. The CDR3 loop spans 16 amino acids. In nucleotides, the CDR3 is TGTGCCAGCAACCCCCGGGACAGTCTTGCGAACACTGAAGCTTTCTTT. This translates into CASNPRDSLANTEAFF.

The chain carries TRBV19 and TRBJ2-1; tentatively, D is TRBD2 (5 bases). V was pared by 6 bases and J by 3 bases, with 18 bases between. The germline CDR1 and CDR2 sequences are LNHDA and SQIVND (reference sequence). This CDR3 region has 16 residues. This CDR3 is CASSDLRTGDYNEQFF. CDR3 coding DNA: TGTGCCAGTAGCGATCTTCGGACCGGGGACTACAATGAGCAGTTCTTC.

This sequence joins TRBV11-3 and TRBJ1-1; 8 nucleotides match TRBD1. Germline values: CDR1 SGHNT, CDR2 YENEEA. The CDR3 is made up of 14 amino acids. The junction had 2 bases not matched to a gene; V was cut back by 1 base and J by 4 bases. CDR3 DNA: TGTGCCAGCAGCTTAGGAGGGACAGGCACTGAAGCTTTCTTT. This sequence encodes CASSLGGTGTEAFF.

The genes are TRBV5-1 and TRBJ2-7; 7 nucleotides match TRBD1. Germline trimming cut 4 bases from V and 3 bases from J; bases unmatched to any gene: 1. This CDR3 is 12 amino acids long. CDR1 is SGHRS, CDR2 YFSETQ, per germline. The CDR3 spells CASSRDSYEQYF. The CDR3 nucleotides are TGCGCCAGCAGCCGGGACAGCTACGAGCAGTACTTC.

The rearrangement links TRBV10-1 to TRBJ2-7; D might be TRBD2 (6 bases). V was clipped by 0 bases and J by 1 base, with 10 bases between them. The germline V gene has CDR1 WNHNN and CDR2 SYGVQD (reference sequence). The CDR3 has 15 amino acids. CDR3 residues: CASSESRRESYEQYF. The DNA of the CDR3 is TGCGCCAGCAGTGAGTCGAGACGGGAGTCCTACGAGCAGTACTTC.

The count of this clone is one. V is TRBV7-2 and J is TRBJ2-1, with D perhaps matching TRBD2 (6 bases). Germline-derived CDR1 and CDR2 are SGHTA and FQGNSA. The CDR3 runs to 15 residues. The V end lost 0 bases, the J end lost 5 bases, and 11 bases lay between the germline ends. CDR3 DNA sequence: TGTGCCAGCAGCTTAGCTAGCGGAACTCACAATGAGCAGTTCTTC. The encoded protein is CASSLASGTHNEQFF. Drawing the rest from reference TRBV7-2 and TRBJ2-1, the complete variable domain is GAGVSQSPSNKVTEKGKDVELRCDPISGHTALYWYRQSLGQGLEFLIYFQGNSAPDKSGLPSDRFSAERTGGSVSTLTIQRTQQEDSAVYLCASSLASGTHNEQFFGPGTRLTVL.

Here the CDR3 DNA reads TGTGCCATCAGTGCGAGCCTAAATCAGCCCCAGCATTTT. It specifies CAISASLNQPQHF. The V call is TRBV10-3, the J call TRBJ1-5; D uncertain. V dropped 4 bases and J dropped 4 bases, with 8 bases sitting between them. The CDR3 consists of 13 residues. From germline, CDR1 is ENHRY and CDR2 SYGVKD.

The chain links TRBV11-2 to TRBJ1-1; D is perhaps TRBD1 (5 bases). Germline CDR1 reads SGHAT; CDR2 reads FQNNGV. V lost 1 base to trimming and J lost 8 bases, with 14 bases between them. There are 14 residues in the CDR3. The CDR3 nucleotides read TGTGCCAGCAGCTTAGTAGGGCAGGGACTAGAAGCTTTCTTT. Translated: CASSLVGQGLEAFF. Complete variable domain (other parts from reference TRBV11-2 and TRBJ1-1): EAGVAQSPRYKIIEKRQSVAFWCNPISGHATLYWYQQILGQGPKLLIQFQNNGVVDDSQLPKDRFSAERLKGVDSTLKIQPAKLEDSAVYLCASSLVGQGLEAFFGQGTRLTVV.

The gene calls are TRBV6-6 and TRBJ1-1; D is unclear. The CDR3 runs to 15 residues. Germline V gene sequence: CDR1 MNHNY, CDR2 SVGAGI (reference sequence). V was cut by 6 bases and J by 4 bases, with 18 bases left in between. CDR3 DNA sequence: TGTGCCAGCAGGGGCAGGAGGTCTTTGACCACTGAAGCTTTCTTT. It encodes CASRGRRSLTTEAFF.

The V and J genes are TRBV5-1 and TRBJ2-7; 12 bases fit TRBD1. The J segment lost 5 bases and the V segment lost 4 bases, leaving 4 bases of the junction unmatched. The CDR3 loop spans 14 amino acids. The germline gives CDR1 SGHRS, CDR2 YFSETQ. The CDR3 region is CASSEGQGANEQYF. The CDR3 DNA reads TGCGCCAGCAGCGAGGGACAGGGGGCGAACGAGCAGTACTTC.

CDR3: CASSQDLGARRGGGKLFF. DNA of the CDR3: TGTGCCAGCAGCCAAGACCTGGGGGCGCGGCGCGGGGGAGGAAAACTGTTTTTT. The V and J genes are TRBV4-2 and TRBJ1-4, with D possibly matching TRBD1 (6 bases). This CDR3 has 18 residues. CDR1 and CDR2 from the germline V gene are LGHNA and YNFKEQ. V gave up 0 bases and J gave up 10 bases, with 24 bases separating them.